This T cell receptor beta chain was documented in a study of T cell repertoires in cytomegalovirus infection. This clonotype has just a few counts. Its antigen is unknown. CDR3 length: 15 residues. Looked up from germline, CDR1 is MNHEY and CDR2 is SMNVEV (reference sequence). Deletions cut 5 bases from V and 4 bases from J, with 17 bases between. In TCRdb, the reads were re-called with MiXCR into one record per CDR3 protein. The table records about 500,000 distinct CDR3 sequences, 33% of them present only once. The input for sequencing was cultured PBMCs, taken from culture after CMV antigen stimulation. The clonotype originates from a human donor in good health (CMV status not recorded). Some clones in this sample may be carry-over from other donors' samples. V usage is TRBV27 and J usage is TRBJ2-5; TRBD1 or TRBD2 may be the D gene (7 bases each). CDR3 nucleotides: TGTGCCAGCAGTCTCAACAGGGGCGGGGGAGAGACCCAGTACTTC. This gives the protein CASSLNRGGGETQYF.